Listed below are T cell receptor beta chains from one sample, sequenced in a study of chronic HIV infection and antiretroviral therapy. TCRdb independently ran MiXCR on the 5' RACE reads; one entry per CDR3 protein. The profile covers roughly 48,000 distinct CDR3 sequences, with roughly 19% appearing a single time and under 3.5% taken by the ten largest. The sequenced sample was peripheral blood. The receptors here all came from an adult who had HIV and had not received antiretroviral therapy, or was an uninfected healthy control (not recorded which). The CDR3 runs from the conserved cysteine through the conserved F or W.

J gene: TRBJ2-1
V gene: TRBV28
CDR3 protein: CASSLLYGDNEQFF

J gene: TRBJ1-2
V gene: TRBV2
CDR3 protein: CASSESGQSFTF

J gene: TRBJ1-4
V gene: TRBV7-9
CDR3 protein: CASSYIQGTTNEKLFF

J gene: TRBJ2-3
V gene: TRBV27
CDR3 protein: CASSKLPIDTQYF

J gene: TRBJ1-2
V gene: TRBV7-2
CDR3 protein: CASSAFRGLESGYTF

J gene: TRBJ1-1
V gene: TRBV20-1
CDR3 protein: CSARGVPYTEAFF

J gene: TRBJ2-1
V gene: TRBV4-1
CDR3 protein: CASSQTKLAGGRDEQFF

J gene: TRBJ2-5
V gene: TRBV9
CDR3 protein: CASSVGFRAEETQYF

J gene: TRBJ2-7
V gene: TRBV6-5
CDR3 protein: CASAAGGGALSYEQYF

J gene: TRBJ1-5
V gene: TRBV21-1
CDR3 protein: CAEGEQPQHF

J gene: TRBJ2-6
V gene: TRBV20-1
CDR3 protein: CSADIGSPGANVLTF

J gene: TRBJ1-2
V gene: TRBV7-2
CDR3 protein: CASSYGGRANYGYTF

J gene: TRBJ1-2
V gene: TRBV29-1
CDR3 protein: CSVEDWTGYGYTF

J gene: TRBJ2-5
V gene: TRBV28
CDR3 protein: CASSSPDLQETQYF

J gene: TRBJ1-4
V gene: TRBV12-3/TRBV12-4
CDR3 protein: CASSPGRNEKLFF

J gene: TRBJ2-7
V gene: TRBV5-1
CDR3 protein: CASSLDTSGRAYEQYF

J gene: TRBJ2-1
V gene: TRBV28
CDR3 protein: CASSDPGVGRNEQFF